This T cell receptor beta chain was sequenced in a study of cytomegalovirus exposure and HLA in healthy donors. Both 60 Vbeta primers and 13 Jbeta primers went into the PCR. Method: immunoSEQ multiplex PCR; TCRdb's copy keeps in-frame clones and lacks some. The sample carries roughly 120,000 clones, 77% recorded once. A remark on this clone: The antigen is not known.

Study results and limitations: Clonal expansion, a later analysis showed, was greater in HLA-associated TCR beta chains than in equally common others. As a later analysis revealed, most CMV-associated TCR beta chains appeared HLA-restricted.

The CDR3 is 13 residues long. V lost 5 bases and J 4 bases, leaving 14 bases between the germline ends. CDR1 is SQVTM and CDR2 is ANQGSEA in the germline V gene. The sequence came from a man in his late teens or twenties in good health and CMV-seropositive. Material for sequencing was PBMCs. This sequence joins TRBV29-1 and TRBJ1-2; tentative D call: TRBD1 (6 bases). The CDR3, as DNA: TGCAGCGTTTTAGGGCAGGGGAGCTATGGCTACACCTTC. This sequence encodes CSVLGQGSYGYTF.